This T cell receptor beta chain derives from a study of T cells expressing NK-cell markers (dated by TCRdb to between 2020 and 2021). The study in broad terms: Eight donors provided sorted CD3+CD56+NKG2C+, CD3+CD56+NKG2C- and CD3+CD56-NKG2C+ T-cell subsets, whose TCR beta-chain repertoires were profiled. Of the eight sequenced donors, seven were found to be HCMV-seropositive and one was found to be HCMV-seronegative. The study sequenced eight donors, all healthy volunteers chosen at random: three men and five women. Libraries were sequenced as 2 x 150 bp reads on Illumina HiSeq 2000/2500, MiSeq or NextSeq.

The investigation overall reported the following: In several donors, the dominant CD3+CD56+NKG2C+ clonotypes were found to rank among the top 10 CD8+ clonotypes and to make up 1.0-7.0% of CD8+ T cells. Those dominant clonotypes were again the most abundant among CD3+CD56-NKG2C+ cells in four donors, at roughly 25-65%. It remained unclear whether the expanded NKG2C-expressing T cell clones were specific for HCMV antigens.

Details on this clonotype: No cognate antigen has been identified for it.

HCMV serostatus was determined by detecting HCMV-specific IgG in serum with a commercial ELISA kit. Ficoll density gradient centrifugation was used to isolate peripheral blood mononuclear cells from blood. The CDR3 holds 14 amino acids from the cysteine to the phenylalanine. No nucleotide data were recorded. CDR1 and CDR2 are drawn from the germline V gene: SGHTA, FQGNSA. Instrument on record: Illumina HiSeq 2000. TCR beta cDNA libraries were prepared using 5'RACE template switching, which introduced a universal primer site and unique molecular identifiers. Synthesis of cDNA was primed from the TCR beta constant segment and was followed by two consecutive PCR amplification steps. The original methods were these. Reads were demultiplexed and grouped by UMI with MIGEC, and clonotypes were assembled and quantified with MiTCR. To exclude erroneous sequences, only TCR cDNA sequences supported by at least two reads were retained. The tcR package was used for downstream repertoire analysis, and clonotypes were matched between fractions using CDR3 nucleotide sequence together with V segment. VDJmatch was used to annotate antigen specificity against VDJdb, with one amino acid substitution allowed in CDR3. TCRdb reprocessed the sequencing reads and holds a single record per CDR3 protein sequence, with no DNA. The V and J calls and clone size come from TCRdb's table, not from the authors' own analysis. The sample table on file contains a few hundred thousand distinct CDR3 sequences. 5% to 5.5% of the sample comes from the top ten.

Input material: blood T cells: a sorted CD56 or NKG2C T cell subset, CD4+ or CD8+ T cells, or bulk PBMC T cells (not recorded which). This clonotype originated in a man aged 18 to 70 in good health. The receptor chain draws on TRBV7-2 and TRBJ2-7; the TRBD1 assignment by TCRdb is unverifiable without DNA. The CDR3 loop reads CASSSTVTWYEQYF.